This TCR beta chain was identified during a study of T cells after yellow fever vaccination. Study at large: With SMART-Seq v4 Ultra Low Input, the fractions containing low cell numbers were prepared. Findings and limits, study-wide: A secondary response was less intense yet reached its peak sooner, at day 5 versus 15. Post-booster reappearance was seen for most primary-vaccination clones (about 96% CD4, 75% to 90% CD8).

CDR1 and CDR2 from the germline V gene are SNHLY and FYNNEI. The CDR3 length is 16 residues. Trimming removed 6 bases from V and 5 bases from J; junction bases left unmatched: 7. This clonotype occurred many times. The target antigen is unknown. Template switching with 5'RACE generated the TCR cDNA and added a universal primer site and UMIs. MiXCR was run by TCRdb on the 5' RACE reads, yielding one entry per CDR3 protein. The sample consists of 95,000 to 100,000 distinct CDR3 sequences, roughly 6% of them appearing once. This sequence was found in a man aged 18 to 30 who received the YFV17D yellow fever vaccine. The sample was CD8+ T cells sorted from PBMCs, taken 10 days after the yellow fever booster vaccination. V gene TRBV2 combines with J gene TRBJ2-1; 13 positions agree with TRBD2. CDR3 in amino acids: CASSRTTSGGNNEQFF. DNA for the CDR3: TGTGCCAGCAGCCGGACGACTAGCGGGGGGAACAATGAGCAGTTCTTC.